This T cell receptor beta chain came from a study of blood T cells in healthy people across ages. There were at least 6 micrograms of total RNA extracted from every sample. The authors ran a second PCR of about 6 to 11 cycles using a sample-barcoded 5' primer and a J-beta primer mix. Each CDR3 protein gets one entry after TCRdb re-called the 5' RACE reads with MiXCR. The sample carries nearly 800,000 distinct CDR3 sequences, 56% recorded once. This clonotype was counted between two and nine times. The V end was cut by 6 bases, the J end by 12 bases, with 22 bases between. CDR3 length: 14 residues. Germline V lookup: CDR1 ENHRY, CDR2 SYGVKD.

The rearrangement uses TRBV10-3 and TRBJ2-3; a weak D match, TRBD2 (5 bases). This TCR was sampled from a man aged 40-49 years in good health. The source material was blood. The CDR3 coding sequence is TGTGCCATCAGGGTTAGCGTGGGAGTGTTGGAACAGTATTTT. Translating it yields CAIRVSVGVLEQYF.